This note documents a single T cell receptor (beta chain) sequence. The antigen remains unidentified. This record belongs to a study of T cell responses to AZD1222 COVID-19 vaccine. The V and J ends lost 10 bases and 2 bases, in that order; junction bases with no gene match: 10. CDR3 length equals 14 residues. CDR1 and CDR2 (germline): KGHSH, LQKENI. Study-wide findings and caveats: Dominant at 160-218 and 743-854, vaccine-associated CD4 TCRs also spanned spike. Vaccination with two AZD1222 doses was followed by a rise in Spike-specific TCR breadth and depth.

The data were produced by immunoSEQ multiplex PCR, yet TCRdb's version contains in-frame clones alone and is incomplete. The table records about 120,000 clones, around 90% of them present only once. The TCR comes from an adult who received the MenACWY meningococcal vaccine as a control. V and J are TRBV18 and TRBJ2-7; the match to TRBD1 covers 8 bases. Sequenced here: peripheral blood, sampled 28 days after the second dose of the MenACWY control vaccine. CDR3 region: CATRPGQETYEQYF. CDR3 sequence (DNA): TGTGCCACTAGGCCGGGACAGGAGACCTACGAGCAGTACTTC.